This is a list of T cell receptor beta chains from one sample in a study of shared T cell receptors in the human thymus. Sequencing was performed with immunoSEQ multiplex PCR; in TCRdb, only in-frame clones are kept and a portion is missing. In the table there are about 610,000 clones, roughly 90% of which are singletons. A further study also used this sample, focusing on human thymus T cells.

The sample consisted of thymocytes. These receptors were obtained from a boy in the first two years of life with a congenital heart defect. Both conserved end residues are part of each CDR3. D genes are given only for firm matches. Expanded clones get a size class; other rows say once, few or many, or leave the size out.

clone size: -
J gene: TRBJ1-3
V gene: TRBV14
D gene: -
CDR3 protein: CASSREAGPTSGNTIYF
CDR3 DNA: TGTGCCAGCAGCCGGGAGGCAGGTCCTACCTCTGGAAACACCATATATTTT

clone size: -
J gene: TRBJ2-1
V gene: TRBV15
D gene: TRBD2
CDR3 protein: CATSNSGLAGSSYNEQFF
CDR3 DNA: TGTGCCACCAGCAATTCGGGTCTAGCGGGGTCTTCCTACAATGAGCAGTTCTTC

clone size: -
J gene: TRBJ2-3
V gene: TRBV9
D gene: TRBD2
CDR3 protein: CASSPRLAGVQYF
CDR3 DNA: TGTGCCAGCAGCCCTCGCCTAGCGGGAGTGCAGTATTTT

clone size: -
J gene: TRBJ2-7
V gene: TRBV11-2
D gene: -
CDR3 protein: CASSSPRGAPSYEQYF
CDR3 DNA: TGTGCCAGCAGCTCGCCCCGGGGGGCTCCAAGCTACGAGCAGTACTTC

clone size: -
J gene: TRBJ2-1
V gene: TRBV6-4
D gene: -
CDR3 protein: CASSRTGAGESEQFF
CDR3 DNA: TGTGCCAGCAGCCGGACCGGCGCAGGGGAGAGTGAGCAGTTCTTC

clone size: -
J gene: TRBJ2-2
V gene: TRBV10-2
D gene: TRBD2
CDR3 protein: CASSVAGGPRTGELFF
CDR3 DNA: TGCGCCAGCAGCGTAGCGGGAGGGCCCAGAACCGGGGAGCTGTTTTTT

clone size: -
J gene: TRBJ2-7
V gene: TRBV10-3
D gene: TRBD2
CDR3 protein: CAISELLAGAYEQYF
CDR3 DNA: TGTGCCATCAGTGAATTACTAGCGGGGGCCTACGAGCAGTACTTC

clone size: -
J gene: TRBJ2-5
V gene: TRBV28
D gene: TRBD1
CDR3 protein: CASSPKGAGETQYF
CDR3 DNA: TGTGCCAGCAGTCCCAAGGGGGCGGGAGAGACCCAGTACTTC

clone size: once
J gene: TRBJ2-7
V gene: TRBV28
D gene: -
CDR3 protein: CASSLAGSHYEQYF
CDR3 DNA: TGTGCCAGTAGTTTGGCAGGGTCCCACTACGAGCAGTACTTC

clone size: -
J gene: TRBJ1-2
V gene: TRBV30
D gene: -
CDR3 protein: CAWSVLEGDEVYGYTF
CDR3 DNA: TGTGCCTGGAGTGTACTAGAGGGGGATGAGGTCTATGGCTACACCTTC